What follows are 17 T cell receptor beta chains derived from one specimen sequenced in a study of graft-versus-host responses after intestinal transplantation. Some clones are missing from TCRdb's copy, which holds only in-frame ones; the method was immunoSEQ multiplex PCR. The data show around 100,000 clones, roughly nine tenths seen once. For these TCRs, the target antigens are not known. Sequenced material: unstimulated CD4+ T cells sorted from spleen or lymph node cells, taken before transplant. The receptors stem from a human donor who was the organ donor for an intestinal transplant.

This chain joins TRBV6-5 and TRBJ1-3; the match to TRBD1 covers 7 bases. In germline, CDR1 is MNHEY, CDR2 SVGAGI. This CDR3 has 14 amino acids. With 4 bases clipped from V and 6 bases from J, the junction kept 6 bases outside the gene matches. CDR3 protein: CASSSSGGTNTIYF. CDR3 nucleotide sequence: TGTGCCAGCAGTTCATCAGGGGGGACAAACACCATATATTTT.

CDR3 nucleotide sequence: TGTGCCAGCAGTCTCCGTGGGGGAATGACCGATCAGCCCCAGCATTTT. Protein product: CASSLRGGMTDQPQHF. The chain links TRBV5-6 to TRBJ1-5; TRBD1 might be the D (5 bases). Germline assignment: CDR1 SGHDT and CDR2 YYEEEE. The CDR3 spans 16 residues. V was clipped by 5 bases and J by 5 bases, with 20 bases between them.

This clone has a single count. The rearrangement uses TRBV19 and TRBJ2-2; D may be TRBD1 or TRBD2 (5 bases each). The CDR3 is made up of 14 amino acids. With 5 bases removed from V and 6 bases from J, the gap between germline ends came to 13 bases. Germline CDR1 and CDR2: LNHDA and SQIVND (reference sequence). The CDR3, as DNA: TGTGCCAGTAGTGTGACCCGGGACCCCGGGGAGCTGTTTTTT. This encodes CASSVTRDPGELFF.

The rearrangement uses TRBV19 and TRBJ2-3, with no clear D. Per germline, CDR1 LNHDA and CDR2 SQIVND (reference sequence). Trimming shortened V by 3 bases and J by 0 bases, and 10 bases separated the two germline ends. The CDR3 has 15 residues. The CDR3 coding sequence is TGTGCCAGTAGTATCAAGGGATACAGCACAGATACGCAGTATTTT. It yields the protein CASSIKGYSTDTQYF.

The chain has TRBV18 and TRBJ2-7; perhaps TRBD1 as D (6 bases). Trimming stripped 3 bases from V and 3 bases from J, with 9 bases between. The germline V gene encodes CDR1 KGHSH and CDR2 LQKENI. The CDR3 has 13 amino acids. The CDR3: CASSPTGIYEQYF. The CDR3 bases are TGTGCCAGCTCACCGACAGGAATCTACGAGCAGTACTTC.

V is TRBV14 and J is TRBJ1-2; 7 bases line up with TRBD1. Germline V gives CDR1 SGHDN, CDR2 FVKESK. The CDR3 has 15 residues. Trimming took 3 bases from V and 8 from J; bases not matched to a gene: 12. CDR3 sequence (DNA): TGTGCCAGCAGCCAGGTAAGGGGGCCCCCGGAGGGCTACACCTTC. Translated, it gives CASSQVRGPPEGYTF.

This clone was seen a handful of times. The V and J genes are TRBV18 and TRBJ1-2; D perhaps matches TRBD1 (5 bases). Germline values: CDR1 KGHSH, CDR2 LQKENI. V gave up 0 bases and J gave up 7 bases, with 15 bases separating them. There are 15 residues in the CDR3. As DNA, the CDR3 is TGTGCCAGCTCACCACCCTACGGGACCCCCGCTGGCTACACCTTC. As protein: CASSPPYGTPAGYTF.

J is TRBJ1-1 and V is TRBV6-6; no firm D call. The CDR3 is 14 amino acids. Trimming removed 5 bases from V and 4 bases from J, with 14 bases in between. Germline V lookup: CDR1 MNHNY, CDR2 SVGAGI (reference sequence). This CDR3 reads CASSTLPSGTEAFF. DNA for the CDR3: TGTGCCAGCAGTACTCTCCCATCGGGCACTGAAGCTTTCTTT.

This chain connects TRBV5-1 to TRBJ2-7; perhaps TRBD2 as D (6 bases). This CDR3 is built from 15 residues. In germline, CDR1 is SGHRS, CDR2 YFSETQ. The V and J ends lost 4 bases and 0 bases respectively, with 14 bases between them. The DNA for the CDR3 is TGCGCCAGCAGCCCCCGGGACGGGAGCTCCTACGAGCAGTACTTC. It yields the protein CASSPRDGSSYEQYF. The variable domain in full, with the rest retrieved from reference TRBV5-1 and TRBJ2-7, is KAGVTQTPRYLIKTRGQQVTLSCSPISGHRSVSWYQQTPGQGLQFLFEYFSETQRNKGNFPGRFSGRQFSNSRSEMNVSTLELGDSALYLCASSPRDGSSYEQYFGPGTRLTVT.

The CDR3 DNA reads as TGTGCCATCAGGTCGATGGTAGCGTCCCCCCTGGAGCAGTTCTTC. Amino acids: CAIRSMVASPLEQFF. The V and J genes are TRBV10-3 and TRBJ2-1; possibly TRBD2 for D (5 bases). CDR3 length: 15 residues. Trimming removed 6 bases from V and 10 bases from J, with 22 bases in between. Per germline, CDR1 ENHRY and CDR2 SYGVKD.

The chain employs TRBV4-2 and TRBJ1-4; 7 nucleotides match TRBD1. Germline lookup yields CDR1 LGHNA and CDR2 YNFKEQ. Trimming removed 5 bases from V and 12 bases from J; junction bases left unmatched: 6. The CDR3 spans 12 residues. The CDR3 DNA sequence: TGTGCCAGCAGCACGACAGGGCGCCAACTGTTTTTT. This sequence encodes CASSTTGRQLFF.

The V and J genes are TRBV19 and TRBJ2-5; 10 bases agree with TRBD1. The junction had 9 bases not matched to a gene; V was cut back by 4 bases and J by 4 bases. This CDR3 comprises 16 residues. The germline gives CDR1 LNHDA, CDR2 SQIVND (reference sequence). The CDR3 nucleotides read TGTGCCAGTAGTACTCAGCTCGACAGGGGGCGAGAGACCCAGTACTTC. Its protein product is CASSTQLDRGRETQYF.

The genes are TRBV19 and TRBJ2-7, with D possibly TRBD1 on 6 matching bases. CDR1 and CDR2 from the germline V gene are LNHDA and SQIVND (reference sequence). This CDR3 comprises 15 residues. The V and J ends lost 7 bases and 0 bases respectively, with 16 bases between them. The CDR3, as DNA: TGTGCCAGTAAACGAAGGACAGATATCTCCTACGAGCAGTACTTC. Its protein product is CASKRRTDISYEQYF.

The CDR3 here is CASSPSAGQETQYF. The CDR3 DNA reads TGCGCCAGCAGCCCGTCGGCGGGCCAAGAGACCCAGTACTTC. The rearrangement uses TRBV5-1 and TRBJ2-5, with a tentative D call TRBD2 (5 bases). The V gene lost 4 bases and the J gene lost 1 base, with 11 bases spanning the gap. The CDR3 loop spans 14 amino acids. Germline V gene lookup returns CDR1 SGHRS and CDR2 YFSETQ.

The V and J genes are TRBV4-1 and TRBJ2-1; D not certain. The germline CDR1 and CDR2 sequences are MGHRA and YSYEKL. With 4 bases removed from V and 2 bases from J, the gap between germline ends came to 12 bases. This CDR3 comprises 15 residues. CDR3 in amino acids: CASSRPTVPYNEQFF. As DNA, the CDR3 is TGCGCCAGCAGCCGACCGACGGTGCCCTACAATGAGCAGTTCTTC.

This chain uses TRBV2 with TRBJ2-1, with unresolved D. Trimming shortened V by 6 bases and J by 0 bases, and 9 bases separated the two germline ends. Germline CDR1 SNHLY, CDR2 FYNNEI. CDR3 length equals 14 residues. The CDR3 coding sequence is TGTGCCAGCAGGCGTGAAGTCTCCTACAATGAGCAGTTCTTC. Residues: CASRREVSYNEQFF.

J is TRBJ1-3 and V is TRBV18; D is uncertain. CDR3 length equals 13 residues. V was shortened by 1 base and J by 8 bases, with 9 bases between the two germline ends. CDR1 and CDR2 from the germline V gene are KGHSH and LQKENI. CDR3 in DNA: TGTGCCAGCTCACCACGGGCGGGTGACACCATATATTTT. Its protein product is CASSPRAGDTIYF.